The text below deals with one T cell receptor beta chain. Amplification of TCR beta CDR3 regions used RNA as the template. The HTBI set primed first-round TCR CDR3 RT-PCR. A single record per CDR3 protein comes from TCRdb applying MiXCR to the multiplex PCR reads. The sample consists of under 450,000 distinct CDR3 sequences, around 14% of them appearing once. The sample originates from a study of T cells in Graves' hyperthyroidism and ophthalmopathy. CDR1 and CDR2 from the germline V gene are LNHDA and SQIVND (reference sequence). The CDR3 is made up of 18 amino acids. Trimming cost V 7 bases and J 0 bases, with 19 bases left between them.

What was sequenced was blood. This clonotype originated in a woman younger than 30 with Graves' hyperthyroidism. This chain joins TRBV19 and TRBJ1-6; weak D call: TRBD1 (6 bases). The CDR3 reads CASKASAGTSSYNSPLHF. CDR3 sequence (DNA): TGTGCCAGTAAAGCCAGTGCGGGGACAAGCTCCTATAATTCACCCCTCCACTTT.